The 21 T cell receptor beta chains listed next were all sequenced from one sample in a study of T cell repertoires in cytomegalovirus infection. No antigen has been identified for these receptors. MiXCR, run by TCRdb on the reads, gives a single entry per CDR3 protein. Altogether fewer than 650,000 distinct CDR3 sequences are present, 35% to 50% being singletons, with the ten largest covering over 45%. The sequencing here drew on cultured PBMCs, taken from culture after CMV antigen stimulation. These receptors were collected from a human donor in good health (CMV status not recorded). Some clones in this sample may be carry-over from other donors' samples.

The rearrangement uses TRBV7-8 and TRBJ2-1; 9 nucleotides align to TRBD2. Looked up from germline, CDR1 is SGHVS and CDR2 is FQNEAQ. The CDR3 covers 16 residues. J was trimmed by 3 bases and V by 2 bases; bases with no gene match: 5. CDR3 loop: CASSLRRGRGYNEQFF. The CDR3 region has the DNA TGTGCCAGCAGCTTACGGCGCGGGAGGGGCTACAATGAGCAGTTCTTC.

This clonotype was seen ten or more times. The rearrangement links TRBV5-1 to TRBJ1-2; maybe TRBD1 (5 bases). V was clipped by 1 base and J by 5 bases, with 12 bases between them. The length of the CDR3 is 14 residues. Germline-derived CDR1 and CDR2 are SGHRS and YFSETQ. The CDR3 DNA reads as TGCGCCAGCAGCTTGTCGGGGCGGTTGTATGGCTACACCTTC. It codes for CASSLSGRLYGYTF.

V is TRBV7-8 and J is TRBJ1-5, with D hard to call. Germline V gene sequence: CDR1 SGHVS, CDR2 FQNEAQ. The V end lost 1 base, the J end lost 4 bases, and 11 bases lay between the germline ends. The CDR3 totals 15 residues. The DNA for the CDR3 is TGTGCCAGCAGCTTAGAGTGGGTGGGGAATCAGCCCCAGCATTTT. Translated, it gives CASSLEWVGNQPQHF.

This clonotype came up a few times. The chain is built from TRBV28 and TRBJ2-2, with D possibly being TRBD2 (5 bases). The V gene's germline CDR1 is MDHEN and CDR2 SYDVKM. The CDR3 sequence is 13 residues long. Trimming took 6 bases from V and 6 from J, leaving 11 bases between them. The CDR3 loop is CASSQAEPGELFF. In DNA form, the CDR3 reads TGTGCCAGCAGCCAAGCGGAACCCGGGGAGCTGTTTTTT.

This clonotype was seen a handful of times. The rearrangement joins TRBV6-1 to TRBJ2-3; D is unresolved. CDR3 length: 14 amino acids. Germline CDR1 MNHNS, CDR2 SASEGT. Trimming cost V 1 base and J 4 bases, with 9 bases left between them. The CDR3 here is CASSEEVSADTQYF. The CDR3 DNA reads TGTGCCAGCAGTGAAGAAGTGAGCGCAGATACGCAGTATTTT.

The chain uses TRBV7-2 and TRBJ2-2; D possibly matches TRBD1 or TRBD2 (6 bases each). The CDR3 spans 18 residues. Germline loops: CDR1 SGHTA, CDR2 FQGNSA. Deletions cut 4 bases from V and 0 bases from J, with 18 bases between. The CDR3 DNA reads as TGTGCCAGCAGCTACACTAGCAGGGGCTTGACGAACACCGGGGAGCTGTTTTTT. Residues: CASSYTSRGLTNTGELFF.

The rearrangement joins TRBV7-6 to TRBJ1-1; 8 bases line up with TRBD1. The CDR3 spans 15 residues. The germline CDR1 and CDR2 sequences are SGHVS and FNYEAQ. V was pared by 1 base and J by 4 bases, with 5 bases of the junction left unmatched. CDR3 coding DNA: TGTGCCAGCAGCTTAGTGACAGGGGAGAGCACTGAAGCTTTCTTT. Encoded protein: CASSLVTGESTEAFF.

This clonotype has only a few counts. The chain recombines TRBV30 with TRBJ2-1; TRBD2 might be the D (6 bases). From germline, CDR1 is GTSNPN and CDR2 SVGIG (reference sequence). Between the trimmed V and J ends, which lost 4 bases and 3 bases, there was a span of 19 bases. This CDR3 has 16 residues. DNA for the CDR3: TGTGCCTGGACATTCCCCATTAGCGGTGGCTACAATGAGCAGTTCTTC. Translation: CAWTFPISGGYNEQFF.

The table lists this clonotype with a few counts. This chain uses TRBV7-2 with TRBJ2-2; D gene uncertain. This CDR3 has 14 residues. Germline V gene data show CDR1 as SGHTA and CDR2 as FQGNSA. Trimming cost V 3 bases and J 2 bases, with 7 bases left between them. The CDR3 sequence: CASSFRLNTGELFF. Here the CDR3 DNA reads TGTGCCAGCAGCTTTAGGCTTAACACCGGGGAGCTGTTTTTT.

The table lists this clonotype with a few counts. Here the CDR3 reads CASSPQGEGEQYF. The CDR3 DNA follows: TGTGCCAGCAGTCCACAGGGGGAGGGCGAGCAGTACTTC. This chain links TRBV2 with TRBJ2-7; the D gene is possibly TRBD1 (8 bases). The CDR3 spans 13 residues. CDR1 is SNHLY, CDR2 FYNNEI, per germline. The V end lost 5 bases, the J end lost 6 bases, and 14 bases lay between the germline ends. The full variable domain, rest sourced from reference TRBV2 and TRBJ2-7, is EPEVTQTPSHQVTQMGQEVILRCVPISNHLYFYWYRQILGQKVEFLVSFYNNEISEKSEIFDDQFSVERPDGSNFTLKIRSTKLEDSAMYFCASSPQGEGEQYFGPGTRLTVT.

The sample holds a few counts of this clonotype. The chain links TRBV7-8 to TRBJ2-3; D not resolved. Per the germline V gene, CDR1 is SGHVS and CDR2 is FQNEAQ. Trimming cost V 2 bases and J 3 bases, with 12 bases left between them. The CDR3 totals 15 residues. CDR3 in amino acids: CASSLYRVGTDTQYF. In nucleotides, the CDR3 is TGTGCCAGCAGCTTATATCGGGTTGGTACAGATACGCAGTATTTT.

The chain couples TRBV5-4 to TRBJ2-7; TRBD2 matches 14 bases. Germline CDR1 SGHNT, CDR2 YYREEE (reference sequence). V dropped 4 bases and J dropped 3; count of bases not matched to a gene: 6. The length of the CDR3 is 16 residues. The CDR3: CASSGGTSGRIYEQYF. The CDR3 DNA is TGTGCCAGCAGCGGAGGGACTAGCGGGAGAATCTACGAGCAGTACTTC.

This clonotype came up a few times. CDR3 loop: CASSEGQVYEQYF. The CDR3 DNA follows: TGTGCCAGCAGCGAGGGACAGGTCTACGAGCAGTACTTC. The rearrangement joins TRBV7-6 to TRBJ2-7, with 8 bases matching TRBD1. Per the germline V gene, CDR1 is SGHVS and CDR2 is FNYEAQ. The CDR3 runs 13 residues. The V segment lost 5 bases and the J segment 3 bases; nucleotides outside the gene matches: 3.

This clonotype was counted many times. The CDR3 region is CASSLRTGGENIQYF. In nucleotides, the CDR3 is TGTGCCAGCAGCTTAAGGACAGGGGGCGAAAACATTCAGTACTTC. The gene calls are TRBV7-2 and TRBJ2-4, with 11 bases that match TRBD1. The V segment lost 2 bases and the J segment 5 bases; nucleotides outside the gene matches: 2. Germline CDR1 and CDR2: SGHTA and FQGNSA. The length of the CDR3 is 15 residues.

This clonotype was counted only a few times. The V call is TRBV20-1, the J call TRBJ2-5; 7 bases agree with TRBD1. Germline V lookup: CDR1 DFQATT, CDR2 SNEGSKA (reference sequence). The CDR3 covers 15 residues. V gave up 5 bases and J gave up 4 bases; unmatched junction bases: 13. The CDR3 reads CSADPRDRAGETQYF. The CDR3 DNA sequence: TGCAGTGCTGACCCGCGTGACAGGGCGGGAGAGACCCAGTACTTC.

The chain links TRBV30 to TRBJ2-2; D is ambiguous. Looked up from germline, CDR1 is GTSNPN and CDR2 is SVGIG (reference sequence). Trimming cost V 0 bases and J 6 bases, with 8 bases left between them. The CDR3 extends over 13 amino acids. CDR3 bases: TGTGCCTGGAGTGTAAGGGTGCCCGGGGAGCTGTTTTTT. This gives the protein CAWSVRVPGELFF.

This rearrangement joins TRBV7-7 to TRBJ2-6; D ambiguous. CDR3 length equals 14 residues. Trimming took off 5 bases at V and 4 bases at J, with 9 bases between the two ends. From germline, CDR1 is SSHAT and CDR2 FNYEAQ (reference sequence). The CDR3 nucleotides are TGTGCCAGCAGCGAACCTAGGGGGGCCAACGTCCTGACTTTC. Encoded protein: CASSEPRGANVLTF.

This clonotype was observed a few times. The CDR3 coding sequence is TGTGCCAGCAGCTTATCTAATCTAGGAGGGTCTAATTCACCCCTCCACTTT. It specifies CASSLSNLGGSNSPLHF. The rearrangement uses TRBV7-6 and TRBJ1-6; D gene uncertain. V lost 2 bases and J 6 bases, leaving 17 bases between the germline ends. CDR1 is SGHVS and CDR2 is FNYEAQ in the germline V gene. This CDR3 is 17 amino acids long.

This clonotype was counted between two and nine times. The V and J genes are TRBV27 and TRBJ1-4; perhaps TRBD1 as D (5 bases). The V gene lost 6 bases and the J gene lost 6 bases, with 14 bases spanning the gap. The CDR3 spans 14 residues. The germline V gene has CDR1 MNHEY and CDR2 SMNVEV (reference sequence). The DNA for the CDR3 is TGTGCCAGCAGGTCGGAGGGGCGGGATGAAAAACTGTTTTTT. Encoded protein: CASRSEGRDEKLFF.

This chain joins TRBV7-2 and TRBJ1-2, with a weak D call TRBD1 (5 bases). Trimming cost V 5 bases and J 5 bases, with 15 bases left between them. This CDR3 comprises 14 residues. The germline CDR1 and CDR2 sequences are SGHTA and FQGNSA. The CDR3 nucleotides read TGTGCCAGCAGCCCGCCGGGACGCGCTTATGGCTACACCTTC. Residues: CASSPPGRAYGYTF.

This clonotype has just a few counts. This chain uses TRBV20-1 with TRBJ2-1; D uncertain. Per germline, CDR1 DFQATT and CDR2 SNEGSKA (reference sequence). CDR3 length equals 14 residues. Between the trimmed V and J ends, which lost 6 bases and 0 bases, there was a span of 12 bases. The CDR3 coding sequence is TGCAGTGCGAGGATAGGCGGCTCCTACAATGAGCAGTTCTTC. It codes for CSARIGGSYNEQFF.